These 2 T cell receptor beta chains were sequenced from one sample in a study of memory CD4+ T cells and cytomegalovirus serostatus. Single viable CD3+CD4+CD8-CD45RO+ cells were sorted as the memory CD4+ T cells. Measured with immunoSEQ multiplex PCR; TCRdb has only the in-frame clones, and not every one. The table includes tens of thousands of clones, 76% detected once. Material for sequencing was memory CD4+ T cells from blood. The receptors derive from an adult in good health and CMV-seropositive.

The CDR3 sequence: CASSLGQGINQPQHF. CDR3 in DNA: TGTGCCAGCAGCTTGGGGCAGGGAATCAATCAGCCCCAGCATTTT. The rearrangement links TRBV5-8 to TRBJ1-5, with D possibly being TRBD1 (5 bases). The V and J ends lost 0 bases and 3 bases respectively, with 10 bases between them. The CDR3 is made up of 15 amino acids. The germline CDR1 and CDR2 sequences are SGHTS and YDEGEE. The full variable domain, completed using reference TRBV5-8 and TRBJ1-5, is EAGVTQSPTHLIKTRGQQATLRCSPISGHTSVYWYQQALGLGLQFLLWYDEGEERNRGNFPPRFSGRQFPNYSSELNVNALELEDSALYLCASSLGQGINQPQHFGDGTRLSIL.

This clone was detected a few times. The J gene is TRBJ1-4, the V gene TRBV5-6, with a tentative D call TRBD1 (6 bases). Trimming removed 2 bases from V and 6 bases from J, with 17 bases in between. CDR1 and CDR2 from the germline V gene are SGHDT and YYEEEE. CDR3 length: 16 amino acids. In DNA, the CDR3 is TGTGCCAGCAGCTTACTGTCAGGGGCGAGCGATGAAAAACTGTTTTTT. This codes for CASSLLSGASDEKLFF.